This TCR beta chain was sequenced in a study of blood T cell repertoires in COVID-19. Study-wide context: Sites in the United States, Italy and Spain provided acute and convalescent COVID-19 samples.

CDR3 length equals 15 residues. Germline V gives CDR1 KGHSH, CDR2 LQKENI. Trimming took 6 bases from V and 6 from J, leaving 18 bases between them. TCRdb's table, derived via immunoSEQ multiplex PCR, lists solely in-frame clones and lacks some. The sample has about 93,000 clones; about 80% are singletons. This clone occurred once. This sequence joins TRBV18 and TRBJ2-1, with D tentatively TRBD2 (5 bases). Sequenced input: peripheral blood. The receptor's source is a human donor in a cohort sampled during active COVID-19. The CDR3 DNA reads as TGTGCCAGCTCGGCGGAAGAGGGATTGGCCAATGAGCAGTTCTTC. Protein: CASSAEEGLANEQFF. The full variable domain, completed using reference TRBV18 and TRBJ2-1, is NAGVMQNPRHLVRRRGQEARLRCSPMKGHSHVYWYRQLPEEGLKFMVYLQKENIIDESGMPKERFSAEFPKEGPSILRIQQVVRGDSAAYFCASSAEEGLANEQFFGPGTRLTVL.